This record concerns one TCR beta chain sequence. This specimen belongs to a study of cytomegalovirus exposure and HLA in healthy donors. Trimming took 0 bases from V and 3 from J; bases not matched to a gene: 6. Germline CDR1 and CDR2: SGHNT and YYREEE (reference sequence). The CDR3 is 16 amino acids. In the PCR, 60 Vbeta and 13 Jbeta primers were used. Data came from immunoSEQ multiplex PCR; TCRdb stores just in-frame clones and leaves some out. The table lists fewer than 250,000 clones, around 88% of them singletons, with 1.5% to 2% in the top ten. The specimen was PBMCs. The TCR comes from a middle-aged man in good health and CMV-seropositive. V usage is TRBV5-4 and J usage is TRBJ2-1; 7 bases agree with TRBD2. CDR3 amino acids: CASSLVTPGGYNEQFF. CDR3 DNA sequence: TGTGCCAGCAGCTTGGTGACGCCGGGGGGCTACAATGAGCAGTTCTTC. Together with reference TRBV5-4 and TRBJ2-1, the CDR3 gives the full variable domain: ETGVTQSPTHLIKTRGQQVTLRCSSQSGHNTVSWYQQALGQGPQFIFQYYREEENGRGNFPPRFSGLQFPNYSSELNVNALELDDSALYLCASSLVTPGGYNEQFFGPGTRLTVL.